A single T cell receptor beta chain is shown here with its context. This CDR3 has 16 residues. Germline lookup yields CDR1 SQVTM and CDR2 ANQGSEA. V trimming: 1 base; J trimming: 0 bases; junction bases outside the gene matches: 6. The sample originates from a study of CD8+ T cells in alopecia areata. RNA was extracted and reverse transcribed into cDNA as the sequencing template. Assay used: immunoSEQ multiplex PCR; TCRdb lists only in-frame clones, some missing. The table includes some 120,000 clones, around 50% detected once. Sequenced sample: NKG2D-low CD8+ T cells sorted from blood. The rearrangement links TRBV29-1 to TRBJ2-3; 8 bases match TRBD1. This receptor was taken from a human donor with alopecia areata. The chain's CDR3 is CSVEGSDRASTDTQYF. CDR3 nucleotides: TGCAGCGTTGAAGGTTCGGACAGGGCCAGCACAGATACGCAGTATTTT.